This T cell receptor (beta chain) was identified during a study of T cell responses to AZD1222 COVID-19 vaccine. Study observations and caveats: Sampling captured repertoires only after the peak T cell response. Spike-wide vaccine-associated CD4 TCRs dominated at 160-218 and 743-854.

Note on this clone: Its antigen is as yet unknown.

The V end was cut by 5 bases, the J end by 7 bases, with 18 bases between. CDR1 and CDR2 from the germline V gene are MNHEY and SVGEGT. This CDR3 has 15 amino acids. Only in-frame clones appear in the TCRdb table, and some are missing; sequencing was by immunoSEQ multiplex PCR. This repertoire shows 100,000 to 110,000 clones, around 90% found once; its top ten account for over 1.5%. The source is an adult in good health. The V call is TRBV6-2 or TRBV6-3, the J call TRBJ2-1, with D possibly being TRBD1 (6 bases). The starting material was peripheral blood, obtained on day 0 of AZD1222 vaccination. The CDR3 bases are TGTGCCAGCAGTCCGGCTGGGGGCTCTACAAATGAGCAGTTCTTC. Protein product: CASSPAGGSTNEQFF.